This T cell receptor (beta chain) was sequenced in a study of cytomegalovirus exposure and HLA in healthy donors. Points from the study as a whole: Earlier results showed most TCR beta V segments being productive about 90% or about 30% of the time.

CDR3 length: 13 amino acids. Germline CDR1 and CDR2: SGDLS and YYNGEE. The V gene lost 0 bases and the J gene lost 3 bases, with 6 bases spanning the gap. The PCR was carried out with 60 Vbeta primers and 13 Jbeta primers. Data came from immunoSEQ multiplex PCR; TCRdb stores just in-frame clones and leaves some out. The sample shows more than 85,000 clones, approximately 78% of them seen only once. About this clone itself: Its specificity is unknown.

The sequence was collected from a woman in her thirties in good health and CMV-seronegative. Sequences were obtained from PBMCs. This chain connects TRBV9 to TRBJ2-5; D not certain. Here the CDR3 reads CASSVGDKETQYF. The CDR3 region has the DNA TGTGCCAGCAGCGTAGGCGACAAAGAGACCCAGTACTTC.